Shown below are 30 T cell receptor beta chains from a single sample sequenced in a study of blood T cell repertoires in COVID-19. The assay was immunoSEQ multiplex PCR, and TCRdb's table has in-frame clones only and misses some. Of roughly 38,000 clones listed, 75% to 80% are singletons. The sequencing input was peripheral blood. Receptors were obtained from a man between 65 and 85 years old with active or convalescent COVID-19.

The CDR3 loop reads CASSLGREGEQYF. The DNA of the CDR3 is TGTGCCAGCAGCTTAGGCAGGGAGGGCGAGCAGTACTTC. V usage is TRBV11-1 and J usage is TRBJ2-7; 7 positions match TRBD2. V lost 1 base to trimming and J lost 6 bases; unmatched junction nucleotides: 3. The CDR3 has 13 residues. Germline V gene data show CDR1 as SGHAT and CDR2 as FQDESV (reference sequence).

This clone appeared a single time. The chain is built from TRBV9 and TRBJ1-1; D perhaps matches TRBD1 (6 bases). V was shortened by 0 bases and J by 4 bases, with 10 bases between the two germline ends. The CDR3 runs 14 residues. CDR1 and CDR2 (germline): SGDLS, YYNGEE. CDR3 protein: CASSVEGEGTEAFF. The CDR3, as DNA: TGTGCCAGCAGCGTAGAGGGGGAAGGCACTGAAGCTTTCTTT.

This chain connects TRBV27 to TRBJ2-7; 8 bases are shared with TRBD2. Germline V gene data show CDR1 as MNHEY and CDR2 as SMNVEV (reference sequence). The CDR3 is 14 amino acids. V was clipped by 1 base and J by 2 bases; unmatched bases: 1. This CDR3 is CASSLYGGAYEQYF. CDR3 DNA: TGTGCCAGCAGTTTATACGGGGGGGCCTACGAGCAGTACTTC.

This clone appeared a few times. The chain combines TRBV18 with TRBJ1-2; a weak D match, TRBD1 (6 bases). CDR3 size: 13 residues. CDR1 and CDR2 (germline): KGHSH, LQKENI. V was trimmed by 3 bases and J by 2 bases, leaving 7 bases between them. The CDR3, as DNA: TGTGCCAGCTCACCCCAGGGGAACTATGGCTACACCTTC. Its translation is CASSPQGNYGYTF.

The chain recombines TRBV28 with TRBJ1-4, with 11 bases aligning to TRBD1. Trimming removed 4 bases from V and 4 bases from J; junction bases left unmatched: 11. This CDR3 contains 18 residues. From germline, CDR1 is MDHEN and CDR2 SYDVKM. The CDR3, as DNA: TGTGCCAGCAGTTCCGGGACAGGGGGGTTTTGGCATAATGAAAAACTGTTTTTT. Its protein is CASSSGTGGFWHNEKLFF.

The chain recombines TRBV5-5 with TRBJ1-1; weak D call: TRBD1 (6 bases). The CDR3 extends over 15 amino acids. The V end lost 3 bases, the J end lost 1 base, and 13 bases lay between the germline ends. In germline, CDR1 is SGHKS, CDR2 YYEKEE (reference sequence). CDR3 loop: CASSWSGQQNTEAFF. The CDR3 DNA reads TGTGCCAGCAGCTGGTCAGGACAGCAGAACACTGAAGCTTTCTTT.

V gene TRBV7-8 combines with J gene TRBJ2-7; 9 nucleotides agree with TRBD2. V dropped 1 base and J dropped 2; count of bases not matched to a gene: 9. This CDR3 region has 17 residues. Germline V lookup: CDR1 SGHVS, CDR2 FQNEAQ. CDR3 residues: CASSLDRERTSAYEQYF. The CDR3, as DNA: TGTGCCAGCAGCTTAGATAGGGAGAGGACTAGCGCCTACGAGCAGTACTTC.

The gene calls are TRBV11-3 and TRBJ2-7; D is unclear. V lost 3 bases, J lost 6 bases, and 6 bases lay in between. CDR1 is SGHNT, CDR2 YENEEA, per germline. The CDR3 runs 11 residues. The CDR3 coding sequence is TGTGCCAGCAGCTTCTATTCCGAGCAGTACTTC. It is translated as CASSFYSEQYF. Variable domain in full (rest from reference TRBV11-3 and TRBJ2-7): EAGVVQSPRYKIIEKKQPVAFWCNPISGHNTLYWYLQNLGQGPELLIRYENEEAVDDSQLPKDRFSAERLKGVDSTLKIQPAELGDSAVYLCASSFYSEQYFGPGTRLTVT.

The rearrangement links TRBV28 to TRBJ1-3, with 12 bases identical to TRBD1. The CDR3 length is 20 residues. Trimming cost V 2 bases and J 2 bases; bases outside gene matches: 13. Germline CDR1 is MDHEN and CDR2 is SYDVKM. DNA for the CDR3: TGTGCCAGCAGTTTACCTGGGACAGGGGGCTTTCTCCGACCTGGAAACACCATATATTTT. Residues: CASSLPGTGGFLRPGNTIYF.

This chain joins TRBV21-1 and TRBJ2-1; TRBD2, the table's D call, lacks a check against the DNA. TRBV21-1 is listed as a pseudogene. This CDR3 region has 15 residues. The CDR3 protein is CASSGLLKGGLEQFF. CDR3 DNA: TGTGCCAGCAGCGGACTCTTGAAGGGGGGGCTTGAGCAGTTCTTC.

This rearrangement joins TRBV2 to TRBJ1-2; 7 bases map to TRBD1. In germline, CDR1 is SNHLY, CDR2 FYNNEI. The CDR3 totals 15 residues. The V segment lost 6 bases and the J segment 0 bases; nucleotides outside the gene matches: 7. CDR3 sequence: CASRGQVVTNYGYTF. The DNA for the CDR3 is TGTGCCAGCAGAGGACAGGTAGTTACTAACTATGGCTACACCTTC.

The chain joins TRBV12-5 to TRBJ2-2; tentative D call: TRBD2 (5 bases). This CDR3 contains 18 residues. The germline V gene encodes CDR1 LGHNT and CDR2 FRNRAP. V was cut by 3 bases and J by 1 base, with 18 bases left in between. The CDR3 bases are TGTGCTAGTGGTTTTGCTCGCTCGGACTTCTTGAACACCGGGGAGCTGTTTTTT. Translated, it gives CASGFARSDFLNTGELFF.

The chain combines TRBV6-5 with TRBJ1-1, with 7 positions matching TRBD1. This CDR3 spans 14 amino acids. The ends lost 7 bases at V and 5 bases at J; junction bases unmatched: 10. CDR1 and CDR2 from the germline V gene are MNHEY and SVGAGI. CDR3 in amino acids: CASNPTGRRTEAFF. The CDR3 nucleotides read TGTGCCAGCAACCCGACAGGGCGCAGAACTGAAGCTTTCTTT.

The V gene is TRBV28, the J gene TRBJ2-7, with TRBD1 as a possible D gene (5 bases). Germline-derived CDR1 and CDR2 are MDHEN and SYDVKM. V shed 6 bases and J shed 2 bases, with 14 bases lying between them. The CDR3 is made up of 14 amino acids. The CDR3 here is CASSIPQDPYEQYF. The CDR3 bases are TGTGCCAGCAGCATCCCACAGGATCCCTACGAGCAGTACTTC.

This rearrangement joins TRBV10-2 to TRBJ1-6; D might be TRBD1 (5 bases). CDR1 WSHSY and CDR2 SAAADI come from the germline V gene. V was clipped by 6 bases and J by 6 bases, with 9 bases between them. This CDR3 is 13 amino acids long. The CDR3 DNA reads TGCGCCAGCAGCAACAGGAGTAATTCACCCCTCCACTTT. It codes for CASSNRSNSPLHF.

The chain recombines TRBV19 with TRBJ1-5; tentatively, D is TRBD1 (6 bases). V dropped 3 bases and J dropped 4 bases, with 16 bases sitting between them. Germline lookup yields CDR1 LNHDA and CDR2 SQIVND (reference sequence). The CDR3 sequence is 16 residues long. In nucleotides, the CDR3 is TGTGCCAGTAGTATGTTTGAGGGGGTTTTAAATCAGCCCCAGCATTTT. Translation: CASSMFEGVLNQPQHF.

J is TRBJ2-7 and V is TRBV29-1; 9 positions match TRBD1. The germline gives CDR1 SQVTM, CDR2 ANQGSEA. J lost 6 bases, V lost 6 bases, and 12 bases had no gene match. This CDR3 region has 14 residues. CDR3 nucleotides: TGCAGCGTGGACAACGGACAGGGGATGAGCGAGCAGTACTTC. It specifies CSVDNGQGMSEQYF.

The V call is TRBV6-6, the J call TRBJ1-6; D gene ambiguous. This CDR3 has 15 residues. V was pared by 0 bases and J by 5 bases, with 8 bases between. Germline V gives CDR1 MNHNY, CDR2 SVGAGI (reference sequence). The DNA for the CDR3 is TGTGCCAGCAGTTACTCCTCCCCCGATAATTCACCCCTCCACTTT. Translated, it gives CASSYSSPDNSPLHF.

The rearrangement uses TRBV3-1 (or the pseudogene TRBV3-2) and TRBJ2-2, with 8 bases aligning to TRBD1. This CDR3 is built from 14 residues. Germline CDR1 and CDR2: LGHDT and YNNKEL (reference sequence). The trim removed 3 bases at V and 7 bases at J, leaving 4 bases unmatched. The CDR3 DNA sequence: TGTGCCAGCAGCCATACAGGGGGAGGCGGGGAGCTGTTTTTT. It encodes CASSHTGGGGELFF.

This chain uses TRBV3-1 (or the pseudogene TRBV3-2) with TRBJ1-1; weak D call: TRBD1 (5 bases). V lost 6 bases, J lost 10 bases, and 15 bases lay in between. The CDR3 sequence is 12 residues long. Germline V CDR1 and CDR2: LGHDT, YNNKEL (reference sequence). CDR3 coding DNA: TGTGCCAGCAGTCACGGGGGGAGCTTAGCTTTCTTT. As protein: CASSHGGSLAFF.

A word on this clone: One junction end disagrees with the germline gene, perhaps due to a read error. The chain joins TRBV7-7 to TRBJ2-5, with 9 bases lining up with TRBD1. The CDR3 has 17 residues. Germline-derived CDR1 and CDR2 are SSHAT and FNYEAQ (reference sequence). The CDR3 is CASSLSPGQGFRETQYF. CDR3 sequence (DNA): TGTGCTAGCAGCTTATCCCCGGGACAGGGTTTCAGAGAGACCCAGTACTTC.

The CDR3 DNA reads TGTGCCAGCAGTTACCAGCCCGGGTTAGCCATATATTTT. Translating it yields CASSYQPGLAIYF. The chain couples TRBV6-6 to TRBJ1-3; D is ambiguous. The CDR3 consists of 13 residues. Germline CDR1 MNHNY, CDR2 SVGAGI (reference sequence). V shed 2 bases and J shed 11 bases, with 13 bases lying between them.

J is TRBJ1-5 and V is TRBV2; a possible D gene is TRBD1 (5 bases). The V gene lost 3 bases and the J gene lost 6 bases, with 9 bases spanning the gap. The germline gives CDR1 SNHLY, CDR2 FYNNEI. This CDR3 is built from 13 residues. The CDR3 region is CASSEDTLQPQHF. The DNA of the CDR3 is TGTGCCAGCAGTGAGGACACCCTTCAGCCCCAGCATTTT.

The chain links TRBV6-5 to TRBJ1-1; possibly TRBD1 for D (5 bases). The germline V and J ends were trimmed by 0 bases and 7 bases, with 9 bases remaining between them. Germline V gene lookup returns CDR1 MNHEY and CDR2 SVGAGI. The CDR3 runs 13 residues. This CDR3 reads CASSYSRTFEAFF. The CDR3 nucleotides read TGTGCCAGCAGTTACTCTCGGACATTTGAAGCTTTCTTT.

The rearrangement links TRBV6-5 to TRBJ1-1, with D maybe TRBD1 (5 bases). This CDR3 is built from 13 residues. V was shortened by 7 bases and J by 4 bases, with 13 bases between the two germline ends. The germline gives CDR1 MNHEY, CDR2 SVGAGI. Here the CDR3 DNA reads TGTGCCAGCAAAGTGGGCCAGGGCACTGAAGCTTTCTTT. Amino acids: CASKVGQGTEAFF.

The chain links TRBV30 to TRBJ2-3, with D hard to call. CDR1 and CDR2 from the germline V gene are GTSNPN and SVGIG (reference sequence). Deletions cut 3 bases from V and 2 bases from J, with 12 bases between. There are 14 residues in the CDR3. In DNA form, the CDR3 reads TGTGCCTGGAGCCAGGAATCGAACACAGATACGCAGTATTTT. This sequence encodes CAWSQESNTDTQYF. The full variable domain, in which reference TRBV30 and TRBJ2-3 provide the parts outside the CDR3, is SQTIHQWPATLVQPVGSPLSLECTVEGTSNPNLYWYRQAAGRGLQLLFYSVGIGQISSEVPQNLSASRPQDRQFILSSKKLLLSDSGFYLCAWSQESNTDTQYFGPGTRLTVL.

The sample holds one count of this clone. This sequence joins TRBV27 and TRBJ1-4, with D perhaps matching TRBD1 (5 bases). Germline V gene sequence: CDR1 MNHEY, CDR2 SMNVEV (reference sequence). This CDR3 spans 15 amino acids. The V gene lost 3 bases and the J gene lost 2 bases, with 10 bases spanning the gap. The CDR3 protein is CASSFLGGTNEKLFF. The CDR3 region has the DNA TGTGCCAGCAGTTTCCTCGGGGGGACTAATGAAAAACTGTTTTTT.

The CDR3 here is CASSQVVPWTSGTDTDTQYF. Written as DNA, the CDR3 is TGTGCCAGCAGCCAGGTAGTTCCGTGGACTAGCGGGACAGACACAGATACGCAGTATTTT. The rearrangement joins TRBV4-2 to TRBJ2-3, with 12 bases matching TRBD2. The CDR3 totals 20 residues. Germline V gene data show CDR1 as LGHNA and CDR2 as YNFKEQ. With V trimmed by 3 bases and J by 2 bases, 15 bases remained unmatched.

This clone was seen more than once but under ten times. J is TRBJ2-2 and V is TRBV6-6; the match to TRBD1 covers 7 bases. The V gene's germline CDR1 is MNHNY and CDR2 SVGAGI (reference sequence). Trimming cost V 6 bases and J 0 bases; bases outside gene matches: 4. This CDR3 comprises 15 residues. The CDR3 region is CASRTGTANTGELFF. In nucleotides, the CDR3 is TGTGCCAGCAGGACCGGGACAGCGAACACCGGGGAGCTGTTTTTT.

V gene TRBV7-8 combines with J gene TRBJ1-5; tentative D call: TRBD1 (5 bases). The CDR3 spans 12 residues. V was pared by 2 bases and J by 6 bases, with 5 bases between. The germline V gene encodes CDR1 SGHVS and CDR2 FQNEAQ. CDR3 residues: CASSLQGQPQHF. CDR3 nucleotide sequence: TGTGCCAGCAGCTTACAGGGTCAGCCCCAGCATTTT.